A selection of T cell receptor beta chains follows, all from one sample in a study of long-term antiretroviral therapy in people with HIV. This table comes from immunoSEQ multiplex PCR, and its TCRdb copy is limited to in-frame clones, with some not included. In the table there are roughly 37,000 clones, less than 85% of which are singletons. The specimen comprised unsorted PBMCs, sampled 3.4 years after starting antiretroviral therapy. The receptors stem from a man under 40 with HIV. CDR3s include the opening cysteine and the closing phenylalanine or tryptophan. The order of the fields is J gene, clone size, D gene, V gene, CDR3 DNA, CDR3 protein. D genes are given only for firm matches. Some rows have no size entry. The others give once, few or many, or a class for an expanded clone.

J: TRBJ1-5
size: NA
D: NA
V: TRBV30
DNA: TGTGCCTGGAGCCAGAATAGCAATCAGCCCCAGCATTTT
CDR3: CAWSQNSNQPQHF

J: TRBJ2-7
size: few
D: NA
V: TRBV10-3
DNA: TGTGCCATCAGTGACGGCCACGAGCAGTACTTC
CDR3: CAISDGHEQYF

J: TRBJ1-2
size: few
D: NA
V: TRBV5-5
DNA: TGTGCCAGCAGCAACCACCCGGGCCGACGTGCCATCGGCTACACCTTC
CDR3: CASSNHPGRRAIGYTF

J: TRBJ2-2
size: few
D: TRBD1
V: TRBV27
DNA: TGTGCCAGCAGTTTGCGGGACAGGGTTTATACCGGGGAGCTGTTTTTT
CDR3: CASSLRDRVYTGELFF

J: TRBJ2-7
size: NA
D: TRBD1
V: TRBV18
DNA: TGTGCCAGCTCAAAGACAGGGAATTCCTACGAGCAGTACTTC
CDR3: CASSKTGNSYEQYF

J: TRBJ1-4
size: NA
D: NA
V: TRBV5-5
DNA: TGTGCCAGCAGCTTGGATCTGAATGAAAAACTGTTTTTT
CDR3: CASSLDLNEKLFF

J: TRBJ2-7
size: few
D: NA
V: TRBV7-2
DNA: TGTGCCAGCAGCTTATCGGTCGGGAGCTCCTACGAGCAGTACTTC
CDR3: CASSLSVGSSYEQYF

J: TRBJ2-2
size: NA
D: NA
V: TRBV11-2
DNA: TGTGCCAGCAGCACCGACGGTAACACCGGGGAGCTGTTTTTT
CDR3: CASSTDGNTGELFF

J: TRBJ2-1
size: NA
D: TRBD2
V: TRBV7-3
DNA: TGTGCCAGCAGCTTACGCCTAGCGGGTAGAAATGAGCAGTTCTTC
CDR3: CASSLRLAGRNEQFF

J: TRBJ2-5
size: NA
D: NA
V: TRBV5-6
DNA: TGTGCCAGCAGCCAAAGGGGAGGGGGAGAGACCCAGTACTTC
CDR3: CASSQRGGGETQYF

J: TRBJ1-4
size: NA
D: TRBD1
V: TRBV28
DNA: TGTGCCAGCAGTTACTCACAGGGGACTAATGAAAAACTGTTTTTT
CDR3: CASSYSQGTNEKLFF

J: TRBJ1-5
size: NA
D: TRBD1
V: TRBV28
DNA: TGTGCCAGCAGCCCAGACAGGGGGGATCAGCCCCAGCATTTT
CDR3: CASSPDRGDQPQHF

J: TRBJ1-2
size: few
D: TRBD1
V: TRBV5-5
DNA: TGTGCCAGCAGACCGGGGACAGGGGAGGATGGCTACACCTTC
CDR3: CASRPGTGEDGYTF

J: TRBJ2-7
size: NA
D: NA
V: TRBV28
DNA: TGTGCCAGCAGTTTATCCGGTGTAGGGCACCACTACGAGCAGTACTTC
CDR3: CASSLSGVGHHYEQYF

J: TRBJ1-2
size: NA
D: TRBD1
V: TRBV28
DNA: TGTGCCAGCAGACCAACAGGGGTTGGTTTCTATGGCTACACCTTC
CDR3: CASRPTGVGFYGYTF

J: TRBJ2-2
size: NA
D: NA
V: TRBV7-7
DNA: TGTGCCAGCAGCGATCCACGGTCAGACACCGGGGAGCTGTTTTTT
CDR3: CASSDPRSDTGELFF

J: TRBJ2-2
size: once
D: TRBD2
V: TRBV2
DNA: TGTGCCAGCAGTGGACTAGCGGGAGGTTCCACCGGGGAGCTGTTTTTT
CDR3: CASSGLAGGSTGELFF

J: TRBJ1-1
size: NA
D: TRBD1
V: TRBV6-5
DNA: TGTGCCAGCAGTTGGACGACAGGGGGCTTGGCTGAAGCTTTCTTT
CDR3: CASSWTTGGLAEAFF

J: TRBJ1-1
size: NA
D: NA
V: TRBV28
DNA: TGTGCCAGCAGTTTATTCGGGGGGAACACTGAAGCTTTCTTT
CDR3: CASSLFGGNTEAFF

J: TRBJ2-2
size: few
D: TRBD2
V: TRBV9
DNA: TGTGCCAGCACGACTAGCGGAAACACCGGGGAGCTGTTTTTT
CDR3: CASTTSGNTGELFF

J: TRBJ2-1
size: NA
D: TRBD1
V: TRBV18
DNA: TGTGCCAGCTCACCCAGGGACAGGGCTAATGAGCAGTTCTTC
CDR3: CASSPRDRANEQFF

J: TRBJ2-2
size: few
D: NA
V: TRBV19
DNA: TGTGCCAGTAGTATAGGGGGAATTACCGGGGAGCTGTTTTTT
CDR3: CASSIGGITGELFF

J: TRBJ1-1
size: NA
D: NA
V: TRBV9
DNA: TGTGCCAGCAGCTCAGAAGGGTTGCTGAACACTGAAGCTTTCTTT
CDR3: CASSSEGLLNTEAFF

J: TRBJ1-2
size: NA
D: NA
V: TRBV4-3
DNA: TGCGCCAGCAGCCAAGACAGCTCTTGGGGCTACACCTTC
CDR3: CASSQDSSWGYTF

J: TRBJ1-1
size: NA
D: NA
V: TRBV11-2
DNA: TGTGCCAGCAGCTTAGTAGTCGGAAAGGGACCTGAAGCTTTCTTT
CDR3: CASSLVVGKGPEAFF

J: TRBJ2-3
size: NA
D: NA
V: TRBV29-1
DNA: TGCAGCGTGAACGAAGCCACAGATACGCAGTATTTT
CDR3: CSVNEATDTQYF

J: TRBJ2-7
size: NA
D: NA
V: TRBV27
DNA: TGTGCCAGCAGTTTATTTTCGGGAGATAGCTCCTACGAGCAGTACTTC
CDR3: CASSLFSGDSSYEQYF

J: TRBJ1-4
size: few
D: NA
V: TRBV19
DNA: TGTGCCAGTAGTATAGCTCTGGGGGCAAATGAAAAACTGTTTTTT
CDR3: CASSIALGANEKLFF

J: TRBJ1-6
size: NA
D: NA
V: TRBV30
DNA: TGTGCCTGGACTAGCGGGGGGCGATCACCCCTCCACTTT
CDR3: CAWTSGGRSPLHF

J: TRBJ1-5
size: few
D: NA
V: TRBV10-3
DNA: TGTGCCATCAGAGACACTACCAATCAGCCCCAGCATTTT
CDR3: CAIRDTTNQPQHF

J: TRBJ2-7
size: NA
D: NA
V: TRBV28
DNA: TGTGCCAGCAGTTTAGCGGCCTACGAGCAGTACTTC
CDR3: CASSLAAYEQYF

J: TRBJ2-2
size: NA
D: TRBD2
V: TRBV30
DNA: TGTGCCTGGAGTGCGGGACTAGGGACCGGGGAGCTGTTTTTT
CDR3: CAWSAGLGTGELFF

J: TRBJ2-7
size: few
D: NA
V: TRBV5-1
DNA: TGCGCCAGCAGCTTGGACTTCTCCTACGAGCAGTACTTC
CDR3: CASSLDFSYEQYF

J: TRBJ2-3
size: NA
D: TRBD2
V: TRBV7-9
DNA: TGTGCCAGCAGCTTAAGTACCAGGACTAGGACTTTAGATACGCAGTATTTT
CDR3: CASSLSTRTRTLDTQYF

J: TRBJ2-7
size: few
D: NA
V: TRBV28
DNA: TGTGCCAGCAGTTTGGCAGGGATCTCCTACGAGCAGTACTTC
CDR3: CASSLAGISYEQYF

J: TRBJ2-4
size: NA
D: NA
V: TRBV30
DNA: TGTGCCTGGATTGAGGCTGGTTTGAACATTCAGTACTTC
CDR3: CAWIEAGLNIQYF

J: TRBJ2-1
size: NA
D: NA
V: TRBV18
DNA: TGTGCCAGCTCTGGGCTAGCCGAAGGTGAGCAGTTCTTC
CDR3: CASSGLAEGEQFF

J: TRBJ2-1
size: NA
D: TRBD2
V: TRBV30
DNA: TGTGCCTGGAGTGTAAGCGGGAACAATGAGCAGTTCTTC
CDR3: CAWSVSGNNEQFF

J: TRBJ2-2
size: NA
D: NA
V: TRBV19
DNA: TGTGCCAGTAGTATCCACAGAGAACCCGGGGAGCTGTTTTTT
CDR3: CASSIHREPGELFF

J: TRBJ2-7
size: NA
D: TRBD2
V: TRBV11-2
DNA: TGTGCCAGCAGCTTAGGACTAGCGGGGCTATCCTACGAGCAGTACTTC
CDR3: CASSLGLAGLSYEQYF

J: TRBJ2-1
size: NA
D: NA
V: TRBV5-4
DNA: TGTGCCAGCAGTCTAGCGGGACAGGGGTACAATGAGCAGTTCTTC
CDR3: CASSLAGQGYNEQFF

J: TRBJ1-5
size: NA
D: TRBD1
V: TRBV28
DNA: TGTGCCAGCAGCCGTTACAGGGGGCGCTGGGATCAGCCCCAGCATTTT
CDR3: CASSRYRGRWDQPQHF

J: TRBJ2-2
size: NA
D: NA
V: TRBV19
DNA: TGTGCCAGTAGTCCAGAACGGGGGCGCGGGGAGCTGTTTTTT
CDR3: CASSPERGRGELFF

J: TRBJ1-5
size: NA
D: TRBD1
V: TRBV6-6
DNA: TGTGCCAGCAGGGGACAGGAGGGGAGCAATCAGCCCCAGCATTTT
CDR3: CASRGQEGSNQPQHF

J: TRBJ2-7
size: NA
D: NA
V: TRBV18
DNA: TGTGCCAGCTCACCGGGGGTATACGAGCAGTACTTC
CDR3: CASSPGVYEQYF

J: TRBJ2-2
size: NA
D: NA
V: TRBV9
DNA: TGTGCCAGCAGCGTGTCGGCCGGGGAGCTGTTTTTT
CDR3: CASSVSAGELFF

J: TRBJ1-5
size: NA
D: NA
V: TRBV6-1
DNA: TGTGCCAGCAGTACTGGACGGAGCAATCAGCCCCAGCATTTT
CDR3: CASSTGRSNQPQHF

J: TRBJ2-1
size: NA
D: TRBD2
V: TRBV5-5
DNA: TGTGCCAGCAGCTTGCGAGGCGGGAGGTTAGTCGACAATGAGCAGTTCTTC
CDR3: CASSLRGGRLVDNEQFF